This TCR beta chain is from a study of cytotoxic CD8 clonotypes in ibrutinib-treated CLL. Across the study: Included were roughly ten relapsed/refractory and roughly 15 treatment-naive patients, of whom roughly 17 were IGHV unmutated. Findings of the study overall: Sustained-remission patients were sampled at one set of times and progressing patients at different ones. There were few public clonotypes, and on treatment they contracted or stayed stable.

The CDR3 spans 14 residues. Trimming at V came to 1 base and at J to 3 bases, leaving 0 bases not matched to a gene. Germline CDR1 SEHNR, CDR2 FQNEAQ (reference sequence). In regard to this clone: The antigen is unknown.

TCRdb keeps only in-frame clones here, not all; method: immunoSEQ multiplex PCR. This sample yields almost 250,000 clones, of which roughly 74% are seen a single time; 15% belongs to the top ten. The chain recombines TRBV7-9 with TRBJ2-1, with TRBD2 matching over 7 bases. The sequencing here drew on PBMCs, taken after 24 months of ibrutinib treatment. The TCR was taken from a human donor with chronic lymphocytic leukemia. The CDR3: CASSLGGSYNEQFF. For the CDR3, the DNA is TGTGCCAGCAGCTTAGGCGGGAGCTACAATGAGCAGTTCTTC.